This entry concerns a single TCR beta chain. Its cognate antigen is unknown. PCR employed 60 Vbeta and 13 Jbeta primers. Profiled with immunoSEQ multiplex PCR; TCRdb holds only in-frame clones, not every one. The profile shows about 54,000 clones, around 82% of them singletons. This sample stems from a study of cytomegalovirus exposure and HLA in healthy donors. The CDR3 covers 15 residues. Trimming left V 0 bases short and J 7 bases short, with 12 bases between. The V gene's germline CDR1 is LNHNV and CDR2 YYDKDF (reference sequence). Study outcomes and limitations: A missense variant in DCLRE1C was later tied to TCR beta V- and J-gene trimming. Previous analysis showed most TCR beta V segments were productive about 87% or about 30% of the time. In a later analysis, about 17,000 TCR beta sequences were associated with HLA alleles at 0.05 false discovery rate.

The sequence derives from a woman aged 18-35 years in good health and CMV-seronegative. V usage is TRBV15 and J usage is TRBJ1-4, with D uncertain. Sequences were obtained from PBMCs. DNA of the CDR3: TGTGCCACCAGCAGAGATGGAGGGCCCGGTGAAAAACTGTTTTTT. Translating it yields CATSRDGGPGEKLFF. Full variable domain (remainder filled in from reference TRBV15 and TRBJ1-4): DAMVIQNPRYQVTQFGKPVTLSCSQTLNHNVMYWYQQKSSQAPKLLFHYYDKDFNNEADTPDNFQSRRPNTSFCFLDIRSPGLGDTAMYLCATSRDGGPGEKLFFGSGTQLSVL.